The 9 T cell receptor beta chains below were found in one sample sequenced in a study of T cell responses to AZD1222 COVID-19 vaccine. Clones were read by immunoSEQ multiplex PCR, and TCRdb kept only the in-frame ones, dropping some. The repertoire holds approximately 180,000 clones, more than 90% seen once, with 2.5% to 3% in the top ten. The sequencing here drew on peripheral blood, taken on day 0 of AZD1222 vaccination. These receptors were obtained from an adult in good health.

This chain links TRBV3-1 (or the pseudogene TRBV3-2) with TRBJ1-2, with D maybe TRBD1 (5 bases). CDR1 is LGHDT, CDR2 YNNKEL, per germline (reference sequence). With 3 bases removed from V and 1 base from J, the gap between germline ends came to 9 bases. The CDR3 is made up of 14 amino acids. The CDR3 nucleotides read TGTGCCAGCAGCCAGGATGGGGGTAACTATGGCTACACCTTC. Its protein is CASSQDGGNYGYTF.

The CDR3 sequence is CASSEMGNGEAFF. CDR3 nucleotides: TGTGCCAGCAGTGAAATGGGGAACGGTGAAGCTTTCTTT. V and J are TRBV6-1 and TRBJ1-1, with D uncertain. The V end lost 2 bases, the J end lost 7 bases, and 11 bases lay between the germline ends. This CDR3 spans 13 amino acids. Germline CDR1 is MNHNS and CDR2 is SASEGT.

The chain uses TRBV9 and TRBJ2-2, with TRBD2 matching over 16 bases. Germline trimming cut 0 bases from V and 7 bases from J; bases unmatched to any gene: 18. Germline CDR1 is SGDLS and CDR2 is YYNGEE. This CDR3 has 22 amino acids. The CDR3 here is CASSVEALPGTSGRAGDGELFF. The CDR3 DNA reads TGTGCCAGCAGCGTAGAAGCCCTTCCCGGGACTAGCGGGAGGGCCGGGGACGGGGAGCTGTTTTTT. Full variable domain (missing parts from reference TRBV9 and TRBJ2-2): DSGVTQTPKHLITATGQRVTLRCSPRSGDLSVYWYQQSLDQGLQFLIQYYNGEERAKGNILERFSAQQFPDLHSELNLSSLELGDSALYFCASSVEALPGTSGRAGDGELFFGEGSRLTVL.

The rearrangement uses TRBV15 and TRBJ1-2; 8 nucleotides align to TRBD1. CDR1 LNHNV and CDR2 YYDKDF come from the germline V gene (reference sequence). The junction had 3 bases not matched to a gene; V was cut back by 0 bases and J by 0 bases. There are 16 residues in the CDR3. CDR3 region: CATSRDRDRTNYGYTF. As DNA, the CDR3 is TGTGCCACCAGCAGAGATCGGGACAGGACTAACTATGGCTACACCTTC. Together with reference TRBV15 and TRBJ1-2, the CDR3 gives the full variable domain: DAMVIQNPRYQVTQFGKPVTLSCSQTLNHNVMYWYQQKSSQAPKLLFHYYDKDFNNEADTPDNFQSRRPNTSFCFLDIRSPGLGDTAMYLCATSRDRDRTNYGYTFGSGTRLTVV.

This clone was seen a single time. V usage is TRBV3-1 (or the pseudogene TRBV3-2) and J usage is TRBJ1-1; 9 nucleotides line up with TRBD1. The J segment lost 5 bases and the V segment lost 2 bases, leaving 9 bases of the junction unmatched. Germline V gene data show CDR1 as LGHDT and CDR2 as YNNKEL (reference sequence). The CDR3 has 16 residues. CDR3 amino acids: CASSQLGTGGGTEAFF. The CDR3 DNA sequence: TGTGCCAGCAGCCAATTGGGTACAGGGGGCGGAACTGAAGCTTTCTTT.

V and J are TRBV10-1 and TRBJ2-1; no clear D. Trimming took off 4 bases at V and 10 bases at J, with 8 bases between the two ends. The CDR3 spans 11 residues. CDR1 and CDR2 from the germline V gene are WNHNN and SYGVQD (reference sequence). For the CDR3, the DNA is TGCGCCAGCAGTGGATTGGGAGAGCAGTTCTTC. Translation: CASSGLGEQFF.

The chain couples TRBV5-6 to TRBJ2-1; D is undetermined. Trimming took 4 bases from V and 8 from J, leaving 19 bases between them. The CDR3 consists of 15 residues. The germline V gene encodes CDR1 SGHDT and CDR2 YYEEEE. The CDR3, as DNA: TGTGCCAGCAGCGCTGAGTATGCCCCCACGGATGAGCAGTTCTTC. It translates to CASSAEYAPTDEQFF.

The V and J genes are TRBV29-1 and TRBJ1-5; 8 bases are a match to TRBD1. CDR1 is SQVTM and CDR2 is ANQGSEA in the germline V gene. The CDR3 runs 13 residues. Trimming removed 6 bases from V and 4 bases from J; junction bases left unmatched: 5. CDR3 in DNA: TGCAGCGTGACGACAGGGGTGAATCAGCCCCAGCATTTT. Translated, it gives CSVTTGVNQPQHF.

This clone was counted at least ten times. The gene calls are TRBV7-9 and TRBJ2-1; either TRBD1 or TRBD2 may fit D (5 bases each). Germline CDR1 reads SEHNR; CDR2 reads FQNEAQ (reference sequence). This CDR3 comprises 14 residues. The V gene lost 6 bases and the J gene lost 6 bases, with 15 bases spanning the gap. CDR3 bases: TGTGCCAGCAGTTCCTCCGGGGCTCGCAATGAGCAGTTCTTC. Translating gives CASSSSGARNEQFF.